This TCR beta chain was retrieved from a study of T cell changes during pregnancy in multiple sclerosis. Clones were read by immunoSEQ multiplex PCR, and TCRdb kept only the in-frame ones, dropping some. The sample lists 100,000 or so clones, 90% to 95% occurring once. This CDR3 has 16 residues. With 2 bases clipped from V and 9 bases from J, the junction kept 14 bases outside the gene matches. Germline V gene sequence: CDR1 GTSNPN, CDR2 SVGIG (reference sequence). This TCR was sampled from a female donor with multiple sclerosis, enrolled in a pregnancy study. The chain has TRBV30 and TRBJ2-1; 9 positions match TRBD2. The sequenced sample was peripheral blood, obtained before pregnancy. For the CDR3, the DNA is TGTGCCTGGAGTCCGGGGGGGCTAGCGGGAATTGGTGAGCAGTTCTTC. It is translated as CAWSPGGLAGIGEQFF.